Shown below are 3 T cell receptor beta chains from a single sample sequenced in a study of cytomegalovirus exposure and HLA in healthy donors. In the PCR, 60 Vbeta and 13 Jbeta primers were used. TCRdb's table, derived via immunoSEQ multiplex PCR, lists solely in-frame clones and lacks some. The repertoire holds about 95,000 clones, with about 74% as singletons. Sequences were obtained from PBMCs. The receptor set was obtained from a woman between 50 and 59 years old in good health and CMV-seropositive.

The rearrangement joins TRBV4-3 to TRBJ1-1; the D is unclear. The CDR3 consists of 14 residues. Between the trimmed V and J ends, which lost 1 base and 1 base, there was a span of 7 bases. From germline, CDR1 is LGHNA and CDR2 YSLEER. Here the CDR3 reads CASSQVGRNTEAFF. The CDR3 DNA reads TGCGCCAGCAGCCAAGTGGGCAGGAACACTGAAGCTTTCTTT.

This clone has more than one count but fewer than ten. The rearrangement joins TRBV5-6 to TRBJ1-2; D gene uncertain. The CDR3 length is 12 residues. V lost 0 bases to trimming and J lost 6 bases, with 6 bases between them. Germline loops: CDR1 SGHDT, CDR2 YYEEEE. CDR3 DNA sequence: TGTGCCAGCAGCTTGGGACTTAATGGCTACACCTTC. It codes for CASSLGLNGYTF. Full variable domain (remainder filled in from reference TRBV5-6 and TRBJ1-2): DAGVTQSPTHLIKTRGQQVTLRCSPKSGHDTVSWYQQALGQGPQFIFQYYEEEERQRGNFPDRFSGHQFPNYSSELNVNALLLGDSALYLCASSLGLNGYTFGSGTRLTVV.

There are a few counts of this clone. The chain uses TRBV19 and TRBJ2-5; the D gene is possibly TRBD2 (6 bases). V lost 2 bases and J lost 7, with 17 bases in between. Germline CDR1 and CDR2: LNHDA and SQIVND (reference sequence). The CDR3 is 15 residues long. The CDR3, as DNA: TGTGCCAGTAGTATAAACTGGGCGGACTACGGGACCCAGTACTTC. Amino acid sequence: CASSINWADYGTQYF.